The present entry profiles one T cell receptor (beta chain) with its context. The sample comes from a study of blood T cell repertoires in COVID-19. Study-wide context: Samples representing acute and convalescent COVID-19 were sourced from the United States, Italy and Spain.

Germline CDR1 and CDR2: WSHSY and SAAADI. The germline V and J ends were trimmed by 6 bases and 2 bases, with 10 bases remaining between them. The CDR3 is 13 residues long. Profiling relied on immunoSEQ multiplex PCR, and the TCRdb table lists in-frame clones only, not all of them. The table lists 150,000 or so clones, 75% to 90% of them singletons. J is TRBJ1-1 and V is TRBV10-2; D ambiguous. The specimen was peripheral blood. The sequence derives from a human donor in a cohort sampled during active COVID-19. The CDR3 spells CASSRNSNTEAFF. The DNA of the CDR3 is TGCGCCAGCAGCCGAAACAGTAACACTGAAGCTTTCTTT.